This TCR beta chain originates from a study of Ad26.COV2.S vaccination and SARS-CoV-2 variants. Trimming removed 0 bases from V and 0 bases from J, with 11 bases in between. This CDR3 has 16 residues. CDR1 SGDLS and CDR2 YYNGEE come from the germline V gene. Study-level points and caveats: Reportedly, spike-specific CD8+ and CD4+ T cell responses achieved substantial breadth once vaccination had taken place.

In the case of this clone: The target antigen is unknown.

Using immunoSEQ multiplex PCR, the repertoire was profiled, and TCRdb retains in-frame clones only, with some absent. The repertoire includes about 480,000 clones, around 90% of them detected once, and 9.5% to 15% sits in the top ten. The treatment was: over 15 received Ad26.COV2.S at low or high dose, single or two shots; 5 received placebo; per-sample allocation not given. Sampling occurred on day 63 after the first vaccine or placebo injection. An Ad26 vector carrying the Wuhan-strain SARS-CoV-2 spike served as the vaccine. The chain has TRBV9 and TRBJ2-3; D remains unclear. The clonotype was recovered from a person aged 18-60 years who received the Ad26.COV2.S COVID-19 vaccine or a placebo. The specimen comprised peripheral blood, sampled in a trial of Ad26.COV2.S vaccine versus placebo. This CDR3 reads CASSVGNAHSTDTQYF. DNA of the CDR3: TGTGCCAGCAGCGTAGGTAACGCCCATAGCACAGATACGCAGTATTTT.